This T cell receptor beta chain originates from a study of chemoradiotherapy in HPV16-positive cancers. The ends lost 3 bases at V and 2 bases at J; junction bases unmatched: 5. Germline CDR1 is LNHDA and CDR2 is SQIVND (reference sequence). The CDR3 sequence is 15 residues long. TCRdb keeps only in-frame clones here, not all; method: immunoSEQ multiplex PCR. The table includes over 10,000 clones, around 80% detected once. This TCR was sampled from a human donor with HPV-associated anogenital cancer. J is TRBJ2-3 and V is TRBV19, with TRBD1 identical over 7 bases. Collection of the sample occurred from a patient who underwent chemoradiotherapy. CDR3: CASSIRDSHTDTQYF. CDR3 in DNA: TGTGCCAGTAGTATCCGGGACAGTCACACAGATACGCAGTATTTT.